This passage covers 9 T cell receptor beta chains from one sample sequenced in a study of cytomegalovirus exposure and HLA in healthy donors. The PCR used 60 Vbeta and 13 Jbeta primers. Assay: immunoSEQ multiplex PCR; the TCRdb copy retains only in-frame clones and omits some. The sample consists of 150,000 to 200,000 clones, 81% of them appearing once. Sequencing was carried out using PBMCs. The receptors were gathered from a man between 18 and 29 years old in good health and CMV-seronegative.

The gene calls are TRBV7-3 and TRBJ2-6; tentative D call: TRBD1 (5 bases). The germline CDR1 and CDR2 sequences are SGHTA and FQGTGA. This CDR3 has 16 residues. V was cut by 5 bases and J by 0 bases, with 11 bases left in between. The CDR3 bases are TGTGCCAGCAGCAGGACAAAACTCTCTGGGGCCAACGTCCTGACTTTC. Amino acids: CASSRTKLSGANVLTF.

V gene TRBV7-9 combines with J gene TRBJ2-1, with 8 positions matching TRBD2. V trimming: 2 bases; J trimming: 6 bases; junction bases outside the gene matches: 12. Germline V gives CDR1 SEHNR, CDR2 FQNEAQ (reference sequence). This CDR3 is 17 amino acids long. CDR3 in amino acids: CASSLRFPGGGVNEQFF. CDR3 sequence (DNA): TGTGCCAGCAGCTTACGGTTTCCGGGAGGGGGGGTCAATGAGCAGTTCTTC.

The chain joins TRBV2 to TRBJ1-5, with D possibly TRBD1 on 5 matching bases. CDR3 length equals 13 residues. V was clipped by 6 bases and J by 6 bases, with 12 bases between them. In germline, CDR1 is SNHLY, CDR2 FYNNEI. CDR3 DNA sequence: TGTGCCAGCAGCGCCCGGGGGAGTCAGCCCCAGCATTTT. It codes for CASSARGSQPQHF.

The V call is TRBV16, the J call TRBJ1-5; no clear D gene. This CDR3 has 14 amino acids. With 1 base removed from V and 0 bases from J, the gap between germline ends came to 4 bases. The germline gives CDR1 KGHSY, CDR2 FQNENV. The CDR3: CASSQYGSNQPQHF. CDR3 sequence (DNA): TGTGCCAGCAGCCAATACGGTAGCAATCAGCCCCAGCATTTT.

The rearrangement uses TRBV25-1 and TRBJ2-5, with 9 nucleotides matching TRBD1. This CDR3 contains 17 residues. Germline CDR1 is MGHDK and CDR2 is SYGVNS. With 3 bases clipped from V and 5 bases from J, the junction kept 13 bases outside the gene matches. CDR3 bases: TGTGCCAGCAGTGACGTTTCACCGGGACAGGGAGGGGAGACCCAGTACTTC. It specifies CASSDVSPGQGGETQYF.

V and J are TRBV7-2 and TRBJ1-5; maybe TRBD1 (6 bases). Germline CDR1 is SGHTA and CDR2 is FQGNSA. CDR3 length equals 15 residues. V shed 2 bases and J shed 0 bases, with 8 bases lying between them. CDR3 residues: CASSLWTDSNQPQHF. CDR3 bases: TGTGCCAGCAGCTTATGGACAGATAGCAATCAGCCCCAGCATTTT.

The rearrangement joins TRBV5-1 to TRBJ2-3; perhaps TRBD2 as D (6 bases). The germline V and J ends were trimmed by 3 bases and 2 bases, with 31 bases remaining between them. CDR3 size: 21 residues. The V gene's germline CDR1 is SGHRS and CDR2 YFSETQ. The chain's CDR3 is CASSWAAGEAGSCPFTDTQYF. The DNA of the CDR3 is TGCGCCAGCAGCTGGGCCGCCGGAGAGGCGGGGTCCTGCCCGTTCACAGATACGCAGTATTTT. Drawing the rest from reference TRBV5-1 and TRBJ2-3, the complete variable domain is KAGVTQTPRYLIKTRGQQVTLSCSPISGHRSVSWYQQTPGQGLQFLFEYFSETQRNKGNFPGRFSGRQFSNSRSEMNVSTLELGDSALYLCASSWAAGEAGSCPFTDTQYFGPGTRLTVL.

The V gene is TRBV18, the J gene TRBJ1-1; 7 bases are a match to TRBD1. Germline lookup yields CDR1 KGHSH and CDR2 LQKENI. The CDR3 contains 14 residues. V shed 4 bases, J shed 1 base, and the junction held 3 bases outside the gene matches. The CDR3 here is CASSQRGQNTEAFF. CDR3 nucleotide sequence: TGTGCCAGCTCACAGAGGGGGCAGAACACTGAAGCTTTCTTT. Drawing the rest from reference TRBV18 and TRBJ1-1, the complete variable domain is NAGVMQNPRHLVRRRGQEARLRCSPMKGHSHVYWYRQLPEEGLKFMVYLQKENIIDESGMPKERFSAEFPKEGPSILRIQQVVRGDSAAYFCASSQRGQNTEAFFGQGTRLTVV.

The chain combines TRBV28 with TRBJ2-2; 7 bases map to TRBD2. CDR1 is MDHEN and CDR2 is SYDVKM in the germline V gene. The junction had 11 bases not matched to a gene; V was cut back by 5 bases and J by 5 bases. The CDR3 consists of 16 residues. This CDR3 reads CASSRDYIFRTGELFF. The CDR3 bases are TGTGCCAGCAGTCGGGACTATATATTCAGGACCGGGGAGCTGTTTTTT.